Following are 32 T cell receptor beta chains from one sample sequenced in a study of early T cells in non-severe SARS-CoV-2 infection. TCRdb processed the 5' RACE reads anew with MiXCR; each CDR3 protein has one entry. This sample has 43,000 or so distinct CDR3 sequences; approximately 4% occur once, and the top ten carry roughly 3%. Specimen: whole blood. The receptor source for this set is an adult who was a healthcare worker with PCR-confirmed SARS-CoV-2 infection or an uninfected control (not recorded which).

This clonotype was seen a few times. The chain joins TRBV11-3 to TRBJ2-5; 9 nucleotides agree with TRBD1. Germline values: CDR1 SGHNT, CDR2 YENEEA. Unmatched junction bases numbered 8, after V lost 5 bases and J lost 1 base. There are 16 residues in the CDR3. CDR3 region: CASSPRDRASQETQYF. The CDR3 bases are TGTGCCAGCAGCCCAAGGGACAGGGCTAGCCAAGAGACCCAGTACTTC.

The chain combines TRBV29-1 with TRBJ2-1; a weak D match, TRBD2 (6 bases). CDR1 is SQVTM and CDR2 is ANQGSEA in the germline V gene. The ends were cut back, 5 bases at V and 7 bases at J, with 18 bases in the middle. CDR3 length: 14 amino acids. The CDR3 sequence: CSVPGVAEGNEQFF. The DNA of the CDR3 is TGCAGCGTTCCCGGTGTAGCGGAGGGGAATGAGCAGTTCTTC.

This clonotype has a count of ten or more. The chain uses TRBV5-4 and TRBJ1-5; 9 nucleotides match TRBD1. Germline loops: CDR1 SGHNT, CDR2 YYREEE (reference sequence). V was clipped by 3 bases and J by 5 bases; unmatched bases: 3. The CDR3 loop spans 14 amino acids. The CDR3 bases are TGTGCCAGCAGCTCCACAGGGGGCGATCAGCCCCAGCATTTT. Its translation is CASSSTGGDQPQHF.

This chain connects TRBV11-3 to TRBJ1-4, with a tentative D call TRBD1 (5 bases). V was pared by 3 bases and J by 8 bases, with 10 bases between. Germline CDR1 is SGHNT and CDR2 is YENEEA. This CDR3 spans 13 amino acids. CDR3 protein: CASSLSEGEKLFF. In nucleotides, the CDR3 is TGTGCCAGCAGCTTGTCCGAGGGGGAAAAACTGTTTTTT.

The chain uses TRBV6-1 and TRBJ2-3; 9 nucleotides match TRBD2. V lost 6 bases, J lost 1 base, and 2 bases stayed unmatched. Germline V gene data show CDR1 as MNHNS and CDR2 as SASEGT. This CDR3 has 14 residues. CDR3 region: CASRLAGRTDTQYF. CDR3 coding DNA: TGTGCCAGCAGACTAGCGGGCCGCACAGATACGCAGTATTTT.

This clonotype was detected ten times or more. The rearrangement uses TRBV12-3 or TRBV12-4 and TRBJ2-2, with 11 bases lining up with TRBD2. The J segment lost 5 bases and the V segment lost 6 bases, leaving 8 bases of the junction unmatched. The CDR3 covers 16 residues. In DNA form, the CDR3 reads TGTGCCAGCAGCTCCACTAGCGGGAGAAGTACCGGGGAGCTGTTTTTT. It codes for CASSSTSGRSTGELFF.

This clonotype was detected ten times or more. This chain joins TRBV7-9 and TRBJ1-2; 7 positions match TRBD1. Trimming took 5 bases from V and 3 from J; bases not matched to a gene: 12. CDR1 and CDR2 from the germline V gene are SEHNR and FQNEAQ (reference sequence). This CDR3 has 16 residues. DNA of the CDR3: TGTGCCAGCAGCCCAGTCCGAGACAGGGTAGACTATGGCTACACCTTC. This encodes CASSPVRDRVDYGYTF.

This chain connects TRBV15 to TRBJ2-2; 7 nucleotides agree with TRBD1. The CDR3 has 16 amino acids. The ends lost 0 bases at V and 1 base at J; junction bases unmatched: 2. CDR1 and CDR2 from the germline V gene are LNHNV and YYDKDF (reference sequence). The CDR3 is CATSREDRVNTGELFF. DNA for the CDR3: TGTGCCACCAGCAGAGAAGACAGGGTGAACACCGGGGAGCTGTTTTTT.

This clonotype has a count of ten or more. The J gene is TRBJ2-7, the V gene TRBV19; 7 bases are shared with TRBD2. CDR3 length: 15 amino acids. V was pared by 2 bases and J by 2 bases, with 6 bases of the junction left unmatched. Germline V CDR1 and CDR2: LNHDA, SQIVND (reference sequence). CDR3 sequence reads: CASSITSGTTYEQYF. CDR3 nucleotide sequence: TGTGCCAGTAGTATAACCTCCGGGACTACCTACGAGCAGTACTTC.

This clonotype showed up many times. The V call is TRBV4-1, the J call TRBJ2-7; D perhaps matches TRBD2 (7 bases). The germline V gene encodes CDR1 MGHRA and CDR2 YSYEKL. The germline V and J ends were trimmed by 2 bases and 5 bases, with 16 bases remaining between them. CDR3 length equals 15 residues. This CDR3 is CASSQSGAGVDEQYF. CDR3 DNA: TGCGCCAGCAGCCAAAGCGGGGCAGGGGTTGACGAGCAGTACTTC.

The J gene is TRBJ1-1, the V gene TRBV30, with TRBD1 as a possible D gene (5 bases). Trimming removed 0 bases from V and 2 bases from J, with 10 bases in between. Germline CDR1 is GTSNPN and CDR2 is SVGIG (reference sequence). This CDR3 has 14 amino acids. For the CDR3, the DNA is TGTGCCTGGAGTGTAAGGGGTTCAAACACTGAAGCTTTCTTT. This translates into CAWSVRGSNTEAFF.

Ten or more counts support this clonotype. The chain has TRBV7-2 and TRBJ2-5; no clear D. This CDR3 contains 15 residues. V was clipped by 3 bases and J by 4 bases, with 15 bases between them. Germline V CDR1 and CDR2: SGHTA, FQGNSA. Written as DNA, the CDR3 is TGTGCCAGCAGCTTTTCGAACGGGCCGCTAGAGACCCAGTACTTC. This sequence encodes CASSFSNGPLETQYF. The variable domain in full, with the rest retrieved from reference TRBV7-2 and TRBJ2-5, is GAGVSQSPSNKVTEKGKDVELRCDPISGHTALYWYRQSLGQGLEFLIYFQGNSAPDKSGLPSDRFSAERTGGSVSTLTIQRTQQEDSAVYLCASSFSNGPLETQYFGPGTRLLVL.

The sample holds many counts of this clonotype. The J gene is TRBJ2-3, the V gene TRBV6-5, with 7 bases matching TRBD1. With 4 bases clipped from V and 4 bases from J, the junction kept 8 bases outside the gene matches. There are 15 residues in the CDR3. Germline V CDR1 and CDR2: MNHEY, SVGAGI. The DNA of the CDR3 is TGTGCCAGCAGTTGGGGACAGCCCGGGGCAGATACGCAGTATTTT. Protein: CASSWGQPGADTQYF.

Note on this clonotype: One base away lies a much larger clone, so this may be a sequencing read error. The rearrangement joins TRBV7-9 to TRBJ2-4, with D maybe TRBD1 (6 bases). This CDR3 spans 14 amino acids. Germline assignment: CDR1 SEHNR and CDR2 FQNEAQ (reference sequence). In nucleotides, the CDR3 is TGTGTCAGCAGCTTAGCAGGGGCCGAAAACATTCAGTACTTC. It yields the protein CVSSLAGAENIQYF.

This clonotype was counted many times. The CDR3 DNA follows: TGTGCCAGCAGCGCCGGACAGGGGAACTATGGCTACACCTTC. This codes for CASSAGQGNYGYTF. The rearrangement uses TRBV7-6 and TRBJ1-2; TRBD1 agrees at 9 bases. Germline V lookup: CDR1 SGHVS, CDR2 FNYEAQ. V shed 5 bases and J 2 bases; nucleotides not matched to a gene: 3. This CDR3 has 14 amino acids.

This clonotype was observed at least ten times. The V call is TRBV12-3 or TRBV12-4, the J call TRBJ2-1, with D perhaps matching TRBD1 or TRBD2 (5 bases each). Deletions cut 6 bases from V and 2 bases from J, with 11 bases between. This CDR3 is 14 amino acids long. The CDR3 DNA sequence: TGTGCCAGCAGCGGGACCGCCACCTACAATGAGCAGTTCTTC. This sequence encodes CASSGTATYNEQFF.

There are many counts of this clonotype. The CDR3 is CAWSFRQGGSYEQYF. In nucleotides, the CDR3 is TGTGCCTGGAGTTTTCGACAGGGTGGTTCCTACGAGCAGTACTTC. This chain links TRBV30 with TRBJ2-7; 7 bases map to TRBD1. Germline loops: CDR1 GTSNPN, CDR2 SVGIG (reference sequence). The CDR3 is 15 amino acids. The V gene end was trimmed by 2 bases and the J gene end by 1 base; junction bases not matched to a gene: 8.

V usage is TRBV20-1 and J usage is TRBJ2-5; TRBD2 matches at 13 bases. The CDR3 extends over 15 amino acids. With 6 bases clipped from V and 4 bases from J, the junction kept 8 bases outside the gene matches. Germline V lookup: CDR1 DFQATT, CDR2 SNEGSKA (reference sequence). CDR3 sequence reads: CSATRLAGGRETQYF. In DNA, the CDR3 is TGCAGTGCGACCAGACTAGCGGGAGGACGAGAGACCCAGTACTTC.

The chain joins TRBV6-5 to TRBJ2-7; 7 bases agree with TRBD2. J was trimmed by 5 bases and V by 2 bases; bases with no gene match: 12. There are 16 residues in the CDR3. Germline V lookup: CDR1 MNHEY, CDR2 SVGAGI. Here the CDR3 DNA reads TGTGCCAGCAGTTACACCGCGGGAGACGTCGACCACGAGCAGTACTTC. This sequence encodes CASSYTAGDVDHEQYF.

This clonotype was seen ten or more times. The CDR3 loop reads CASSKSFGGMNTEAFF. In DNA, the CDR3 is TGTGCCAGTAGTAAGTCCTTCGGGGGTATGAACACTGAAGCTTTCTTT. The chain couples TRBV19 to TRBJ1-1; maybe TRBD1 (5 bases). CDR3 length equals 16 residues. Trimming stripped 4 bases from V and 0 bases from J, with 15 bases between. Germline CDR1 is LNHDA and CDR2 is SQIVND (reference sequence). Variable domain in full (rest from reference TRBV19 and TRBJ1-1): DGGITQSPKYLFRKEGQNVTLSCEQNLNHDAMYWYRQDPGQGLRLIYYSQIVNDFQKGDIAEGYSVSREKKESFPLTVTSAQKNPTAFYLCASSKSFGGMNTEAFFGQGTRLTVV.

The CDR3 DNA reads TGCAGCGGGCGAGGGGGGCGGTCAGATACGCAGTATTTT. Its protein is CSGRGGRSDTQYF. The gene calls are TRBV29-1 and TRBJ2-3; the D gene could be TRBD1 or TRBD2 (6 bases each). Germline assignment: CDR1 SQVTM and CDR2 ANQGSEA. The CDR3 runs to 13 residues. The ends were cut back, 7 bases at V and 4 bases at J, with 15 bases in the middle.

This clonotype was observed at least ten times. The chain carries TRBV7-3 and TRBJ1-6; the D is unclear. Germline V gene lookup returns CDR1 SGHTA and CDR2 FQGTGA. Trimming cost V 6 bases and J 6 bases, with 9 bases left between them. The length of the CDR3 is 13 residues. The CDR3 here is CASSYSFNSPLHF. The CDR3 nucleotides are TGTGCCAGCAGTTACAGTTTTAATTCACCCCTCCACTTT. The complete variable domain, with remaining parts taken from reference TRBV7-3 and TRBJ1-6, reads GAGVSQTPSNKVTEKGKYVELRCDPISGHTALYWYRQSLGQGPEFLIYFQGTGAADDSGLPNDRFFAVRPEGSVSTLKIQRTERGDSAVYLCASSYSFNSPLHFGNGTRLTVT.

This clonotype was observed at least ten times. V usage is TRBV18 and J usage is TRBJ2-1; 12 nucleotides line up with TRBD1. The CDR3 is 15 residues long. Germline values: CDR1 KGHSH, CDR2 LQKENI. The junction had 5 bases not matched to a gene; V was cut back by 4 bases and J by 7 bases. This chain's CDR3 is CASSLGQGAGNEQFF. Written as DNA, the CDR3 is TGTGCCAGCTCACTGGGACAGGGGGCAGGGAATGAGCAGTTCTTC.

The sample holds many counts of this clonotype. This rearrangement joins TRBV5-4 to TRBJ2-7; the match to TRBD1 covers 7 bases. Per the germline V gene, CDR1 is SGHNT and CDR2 is YYREEE (reference sequence). The CDR3 consists of 14 residues. V dropped 4 bases and J dropped 2; count of bases not matched to a gene: 6. CDR3 sequence (DNA): TGTGCCAGCAGCCGTGGACAGGAGACCTACGAGCAGTACTTC. Translation: CASSRGQETYEQYF.

This clonotype came up many times. The J gene is TRBJ2-5, the V gene TRBV12-3 or TRBV12-4, with D possibly being TRBD1 (5 bases). Trimming shortened V by 9 bases and J by 6 bases, and 17 bases separated the two germline ends. This CDR3 has 13 residues. CDR3 protein: CASVTDTLKTQYF. Here the CDR3 DNA reads TGTGCCAGTGTGACAGACACCCTAAAGACCCAGTACTTC.

The chain combines TRBV6-2 or TRBV6-3 with TRBJ2-7; tentatively, D is TRBD2 (5 bases). Germline CDR1 MNHEY, CDR2 SVGEGT. V lost 7 bases to trimming and J lost 2 bases, with 12 bases between them. This CDR3 comprises 13 residues. The CDR3 protein is CASKNGRAYEQYF. The CDR3 DNA reads TGTGCCAGCAAGAACGGGCGGGCCTACGAGCAGTACTTC.

This clonotype has a count of ten or more. The chain uses TRBV5-5 and TRBJ2-7, with TRBD2 identical over 10 bases. CDR3 length equals 17 residues. V lost 0 bases to trimming and J lost 4 bases; unmatched junction nucleotides: 10. CDR1 is SGHKS and CDR2 is YYEKEE in the germline V gene (reference sequence). The CDR3 nucleotides read TGTGCCAGCAGCTTGGCGCCCCTAGCGGGAGTAGTGTACGAGCAGTACTTC. It translates to CASSLAPLAGVVYEQYF.

This clonotype was seen repeatedly, ten times or more. The gene calls are TRBV7-3 and TRBJ2-7, with 7 bases lining up with TRBD1. The V gene end was trimmed by 0 bases and the J gene end by 6 bases; junction bases not matched to a gene: 5. Germline V gene sequence: CDR1 SGHTA, CDR2 FQGTGA. This CDR3 is built from 14 residues. CDR3 nucleotide sequence: TGTGCCAGCAGCTTAACGTACAGGGGATCCGAGCAGTACTTC. It translates to CASSLTYRGSEQYF.

This clonotype was detected ten times or more. The chain uses TRBV30 and TRBJ2-1, with 13 bases matching TRBD2. CDR1 and CDR2 from the germline V gene are GTSNPN and SVGIG (reference sequence). V lost 1 base, J lost 8 bases, and 8 bases stayed unmatched. The CDR3 is 16 residues long. The CDR3 loop is CAWSAGLAGASDEQFF. DNA for the CDR3: TGTGCCTGGAGTGCCGGACTAGCGGGAGCAAGCGATGAGCAGTTCTTC.

This clonotype was counted ten times or more. The gene calls are TRBV29-1 and TRBJ2-1; D not resolved. CDR3 length equals 14 residues. Trimming took 4 bases from V and 3 from J, leaving 13 bases between them. The V gene's germline CDR1 is SQVTM and CDR2 ANQGSEA. The DNA for the CDR3 is TGCAGCGTTGCTACAAGCCAGGTCTACAATGAGCAGTTCTTC. This gives the protein CSVATSQVYNEQFF.

At least ten counts were recorded for this clonotype. The rearrangement uses TRBV29-1 and TRBJ1-3; D is uncertain. V lost 1 base and J 3 bases, leaving 7 bases between the germline ends. The germline gives CDR1 SQVTM, CDR2 ANQGSEA. The CDR3 contains 13 residues. The CDR3, as DNA: TGCAGCGTTGAAGGGGCCGGTGGAAACACCATATATTTT. Protein sequence: CSVEGAGGNTIYF.

The sample holds many counts of this clonotype. The V gene is TRBV7-9, the J gene TRBJ2-7, with D possibly TRBD2 on 6 matching bases. Trimming took 5 bases from V and 9 from J, leaving 17 bases between them. Germline CDR1 reads SEHNR; CDR2 reads FQNEAQ (reference sequence). This CDR3 spans 13 amino acids. CDR3 bases: TGTGCCAGCAGCCGTCCTGACAGAGCGGGGCAGTACTTC. It codes for CASSRPDRAGQYF.